This TCR beta chain was profiled in a study of blood T cell repertoires in COVID-19. Study-wide context: Samples came from the United States, Italy and Spain, spanning acute and convalescent COVID-19. T cells, B-cell-depleted T cells, or PBMCs provided the cDNA or gDNA that served as material.

Study processing details: Scientists estimated how many nucleated cells there were by amplifying reference gene primers. Method: immunoSEQ multiplex PCR; TCRdb's copy keeps in-frame clones and lacks some. V and J calls and clone size come straight from that table; D and trimming were deduced from the DNA. Of 250,000 to 350,000 clones in the sample, about four fifths were seen once. Seattle researchers signed up patients amid active infection and tracked them longitudinally. V gave up 4 bases and J gave up 3 bases, with 9 bases separating them. CDR1 and CDR2 from the germline V gene are MRHNA and SNTAGT. The CDR3 runs to 14 residues.

This chain joins TRBV6-4 and TRBJ2-2; tentatively, D is TRBD1 (6 bases). The receptor's source is a human donor with COVID-19, enrolled during active disease. The donor label of this sample is uncertain. The sequencing sample was made of peripheral blood. CDR3 sequence reads: CASSGGHDTGELFF. The CDR3 region has the DNA TGTGCCAGCAGTGGGGGGCACGACACCGGGGAGCTGTTTTTT.